The 27 T cell receptor beta chains in this list originate from one sample, sequenced in a study of shared clonotypes between healthy human individuals. Only in-frame clones appear in the TCRdb table, and some are missing; sequencing was by immunoSEQ multiplex PCR. This table has roughly 490,000 clones, 70% to 85% appearing once. The sequenced sample was PBMCs. These receptors all come from a woman in her forties in good health. Some clones in this sample may be carry-over from other donors' samples.

This sequence joins TRBV5-6 and TRBJ2-1, with unresolved D. Germline V gene data show CDR1 as SGHDT and CDR2 as YYEEEE. The CDR3 has 15 amino acids. V was clipped by 0 bases and J by 7 bases, with 14 bases between them. The chain's CDR3 is CASSLGPLPPNEQFF. Here the CDR3 DNA reads TGTGCCAGCAGCTTGGGCCCTTTACCCCCGAATGAGCAGTTCTTC.

This clone has just one count. The chain recombines TRBV10-3 with TRBJ2-7; 10 bases are shared with TRBD1. The CDR3 consists of 15 residues. Germline CDR1 and CDR2: ENHRY and SYGVKD. The ends lost 4 bases at V and 6 bases at J; junction bases unmatched: 9. The CDR3 here is CAISAPGTGVREQYF. The CDR3 DNA sequence: TGTGCCATCAGTGCCCCCGGGACAGGGGTTCGCGAGCAGTACTTC.

The chain carries TRBV4-3 and TRBJ1-2, with 7 nucleotides matching TRBD1. The CDR3 spans 15 residues. Germline CDR1 reads LGHNA; CDR2 reads YSLEER. The ends lost 0 bases at V and 7 bases at J; junction bases unmatched: 8. Here the CDR3 reads CASSQDRTGASGYTF. CDR3 nucleotide sequence: TGCGCCAGCAGCCAAGACCGCACAGGGGCTAGTGGCTACACCTTC.

The rearrangement joins TRBV30 to TRBJ2-3; 11 positions agree with TRBD2. The CDR3 sequence is 17 residues long. V lost 0 bases to trimming and J lost 4 bases; unmatched junction nucleotides: 9. CDR1 and CDR2 from the germline V gene are GTSNPN and SVGIG (reference sequence). Written as DNA, the CDR3 is TGTGCCTGGAGTGTATTAAGGGGACTAGCGGACTCAGATACGCAGTATTTT. Translating it yields CAWSVLRGLADSDTQYF.

V and J are TRBV9 and TRBJ2-1, with 7 bases identical to TRBD1. The V and J ends lost 0 bases and 9 bases, in that order; junction bases with no gene match: 3. This CDR3 is 13 amino acids long. CDR1 SGDLS and CDR2 YYNGEE come from the germline V gene. The CDR3 here is CASSVGWDSEQFF. The CDR3 coding sequence is TGTGCCAGCAGCGTAGGGTGGGACAGTGAGCAGTTCTTC.

The chain recombines TRBV7-9 with TRBJ2-5; D unresolved. Matching the DNA end better, TRBJ2-7 makes the J call doubtful. In germline, CDR1 is SEHNR, CDR2 FQNEAQ (reference sequence). CDR3 length: 13 residues. The CDR3 DNA reads TGTGCCAGCAGCCCCCAGGTGGGTCACGAGCAGTACTTC. Its translation is CASSPQVGHEQYF.

The chain has TRBV4-2 and TRBJ2-7, with unresolved D. Trimming stripped 1 base from V and 0 bases from J, with 10 bases between. Germline CDR1 and CDR2: LGHNA and YNFKEQ. The CDR3 covers 15 residues. CDR3 DNA sequence: TGTGCCAGCAGCCAAGGGGTCGGCGACTCCTACGAGCAGTACTTC. This gives the protein CASSQGVGDSYEQYF.

The chain joins TRBV28 to TRBJ2-7; D not resolved. Germline loops: CDR1 MDHEN, CDR2 SYDVKM. V shed 3 bases and J shed 0 bases, with 15 bases lying between them. This CDR3 is 16 amino acids long. CDR3 in amino acids: CASSLTPPASSYEQYF. In DNA, the CDR3 is TGTGCCAGCAGTTTGACCCCCCCGGCTAGCTCCTACGAGCAGTACTTC.

The gene calls are TRBV30 and TRBJ1-5, with D possibly being TRBD1 (6 bases). The CDR3 is 13 residues long. Per the germline V gene, CDR1 is GTSNPN and CDR2 is SVGIG (reference sequence). Trimming removed 5 bases from V and 1 base from J, with 9 bases in between. The CDR3 region is CAWSQGSNQPQHF. As DNA, the CDR3 is TGTGCCTGGTCCCAGGGGAGCAATCAGCCCCAGCATTTT.

V usage is TRBV10-3 and J usage is TRBJ2-1; the D is unclear. V was clipped by 1 base and J by 9 bases, with 16 bases between them. Germline V gene data show CDR1 as ENHRY and CDR2 as SYGVKD. The CDR3 contains 15 residues. The CDR3 is CAISEYMVTVGEQFF. CDR3 sequence (DNA): TGTGCCATCAGTGAGTATATGGTGACGGTAGGTGAGCAGTTCTTC.

This clone turned up a few times. This chain joins TRBV25-1 and TRBJ1-1; maybe TRBD1 (5 bases). Germline CDR1 and CDR2: MGHDK and SYGVNS. The length of the CDR3 is 13 residues. The V and J ends lost 4 bases and 2 bases respectively, with 8 bases between them. CDR3: CASSVRDNTEAFF. The CDR3 nucleotides are TGTGCCAGCAGTGTCCGGGACAACACTGAAGCTTTCTTT.

This rearrangement joins TRBV5-1 to TRBJ2-1; TRBD1 matches at 10 bases. Trimming at V came to 4 bases and at J to 4 bases, leaving 8 bases not matched to a gene. CDR1 is SGHRS, CDR2 YFSETQ, per germline. The CDR3 loop spans 16 amino acids. The CDR3 region is CASSPPGQGPYNEQFF. CDR3 bases: TGCGCCAGCAGCCCGCCGGGACAGGGGCCATACAATGAGCAGTTCTTC.

For the CDR3, the DNA is TGCGCCAGCAGCTTGGAGGGTTTTCAGCCCCAGCATTTT. It yields the protein CASSLEGFQPQHF. The genes are TRBV5-1 and TRBJ1-5; D not certain. Between the trimmed V and J ends, which lost 0 bases and 6 bases, there was a span of 7 bases. CDR1 SGHRS and CDR2 YFSETQ come from the germline V gene. The CDR3 is 13 residues long.

The chain employs TRBV28 and TRBJ2-5; possibly TRBD2 for D (5 bases). V dropped 3 bases and J dropped 7 bases, with 15 bases sitting between them. This CDR3 contains 14 residues. The germline V gene encodes CDR1 MDHEN and CDR2 SYDVKM. CDR3 DNA sequence: TGTGCCAGCAGTTTTCGGCGGGTCAGGTGGACCCAGTACTTC. Protein product: CASSFRRVRWTQYF.

The chain links TRBV11-2 to TRBJ1-2, with a weak D call TRBD1 (5 bases). CDR1 is SGHAT and CDR2 is FQNNGV in the germline V gene. With 0 bases removed from V and 0 bases from J, the gap between germline ends came to 8 bases. This CDR3 contains 15 residues. The CDR3: CASSLDGATNYGYTF. The CDR3 bases are TGTGCCAGCAGCTTAGACGGGGCAACTAACTATGGCTACACCTTC.

The chain has TRBV27 and TRBJ1-4, with D possibly being TRBD1 (6 bases). Looked up from germline, CDR1 is MNHEY and CDR2 is SMNVEV (reference sequence). V lost 0 bases and J lost 1, with 15 bases in between. This CDR3 spans 18 amino acids. CDR3: CASSLSRQGILTNEKLFF. The DNA of the CDR3 is TGTGCCAGCAGTTTATCCCGGCAGGGGATTTTAACTAATGAAAAACTGTTTTTT.

This clone turned up a few times. The V call is TRBV27, the J call TRBJ2-2; perhaps D is TRBD1 or TRBD2 (6 bases each). Per germline, CDR1 MNHEY and CDR2 SMNVEV (reference sequence). The CDR3 consists of 16 residues. V was trimmed by 1 base and J by 0 bases, leaving 9 bases between them. CDR3 DNA: TGTGCCAGCAGTTTATACGGGGGCTCGAACACCGGGGAGCTGTTTTTT. It yields the protein CASSLYGGSNTGELFF.

This clone has only a few counts. The V call is TRBV10-2, the J call TRBJ2-7; a weak D match, TRBD2 (5 bases). CDR3 size: 12 residues. CDR1 WSHSY and CDR2 SAAADI come from the germline V gene. Trimming took off 3 bases at V and 6 bases at J, with 9 bases between the two ends. The CDR3: CASSEYLAEQYF. The CDR3 DNA follows: TGCGCCAGCAGTGAATACCTAGCCGAGCAGTACTTC.

This clone was detected once. At one end the junction does not follow the germline gene, possibly because of a read error. The genes are TRBV6-4 and TRBJ2-5; 7 positions agree with TRBD2. The CDR3 spans 15 residues. CDR1 MRHNA and CDR2 SNTAGT come from the germline V gene. The CDR3 DNA reads TGTGCCAGCAGTGATCTGGGCGGGAGAGAAGAGGCCCAGTACTTC. This translates into CASSDLGGREEAQYF.

The chain combines TRBV5-1 with TRBJ1-1; 9 bases are shared with TRBD1. V shed 3 bases, J shed 2 bases, and the junction held 5 bases outside the gene matches. Looked up from germline, CDR1 is SGHRS and CDR2 is YFSETQ. The CDR3 loop spans 15 amino acids. Here the CDR3 DNA reads TGCGCCAGCAGCTCCAGGACAGGGGACAACACTGAAGCTTTCTTT. Residues: CASSSRTGDNTEAFF.

The J gene is TRBJ2-2, the V gene TRBV19; no reliable D call. The CDR3 runs to 11 residues. The V gene's germline CDR1 is LNHDA and CDR2 SQIVND (reference sequence). V was clipped by 6 bases and J by 7 bases, with 6 bases between them. CDR3 DNA sequence: TGTGCCAGTAGCCGGATCGGGGAGCTGTTTTTT. Residues: CASSRIGELFF.

The V gene is TRBV15, the J gene TRBJ2-5; D is unclear. The V end lost 1 base, the J end lost 1 base, and 7 bases lay between the germline ends. Germline assignment: CDR1 LNHNV and CDR2 YYDKDF (reference sequence). This CDR3 spans 14 amino acids. The CDR3 sequence: CATSRVGPQETQYF. CDR3 coding DNA: TGTGCCACCAGCAGAGTTGGACCCCAAGAGACCCAGTACTTC.

A remark on this clone: The same CDR3 also results from other DNA sequences found in this sample. The chain combines TRBV7-9 with TRBJ1-1; no clear D gene. Deletions cut 4 bases from V and 0 bases from J, with 6 bases between. The CDR3 covers 13 residues. Germline CDR1 and CDR2: SEHNR and FQNEAQ (reference sequence). CDR3 in amino acids: CASSSTVNTEAFF. CDR3 nucleotide sequence: TGTGCCAGCAGCTCCACAGTGAACACTGAAGCTTTCTTT. Based on the CDR3 plus reference TRBV7-9 and TRBJ1-1, the full variable domain is DTGVSQNPRHKITKRGQNVTFRCDPISEHNRLYWYRQTLGQGPEFLTYFQNEAQLEKSRLLSDRFSAERPKGSFSTLEIQRTEQGDSAMYLCASSSTVNTEAFFGQGTRLTVV.

The rearrangement joins TRBV6-5 to TRBJ1-2; D not certain. V lost 2 bases and J 8 bases, leaving 15 bases between the germline ends. This CDR3 is built from 14 residues. Germline-derived CDR1 and CDR2 are MNHEY and SVGAGI. The CDR3 nucleotides read TGTGCCAGCAGTTACGGAATCGGTTCCGCCGGCTACACCTTC. Translated: CASSYGIGSAGYTF.

The chain uses TRBV5-4 and TRBJ1-2, with TRBD1 identical over 10 bases. CDR1 SGHNT and CDR2 YYREEE come from the germline V gene (reference sequence). The CDR3 loop spans 14 amino acids. V lost 0 bases to trimming and J lost 7 bases; unmatched junction nucleotides: 3. For the CDR3, the DNA is TGTGCCAGCAGCTTGGGGACAGGGGGGATTGGCTACACCTTC. Translated: CASSLGTGGIGYTF.

This clone was counted between two and nine times. The J gene is TRBJ2-5, the V gene TRBV7-6, with 12 positions matching TRBD1. The tail of the sequence fits TRBJ2-7 better, so the J call may be wrong. The CDR3 totals 15 residues. From germline, CDR1 is SGHVS and CDR2 FNYEAQ. In DNA, the CDR3 is TGTGCCAGCAGCTCGCAGGGGACAGGGGGCCACGAGCAGTACTTC. Protein: CASSSQGTGGHEQYF.

The chain links TRBV5-1 to TRBJ2-7; 12 nucleotides line up with TRBD2. The junction had 10 bases not matched to a gene; V was cut back by 2 bases and J by 7 bases. CDR1 and CDR2 (germline): SGHRS, YFSETQ. The CDR3 sequence is 16 residues long. Here the CDR3 reads CASSLRTSGAGLEQYF. The CDR3 coding sequence is TGCGCCAGCAGCTTAAGGACTAGCGGGGCGGGGTTAGAGCAGTACTTC.